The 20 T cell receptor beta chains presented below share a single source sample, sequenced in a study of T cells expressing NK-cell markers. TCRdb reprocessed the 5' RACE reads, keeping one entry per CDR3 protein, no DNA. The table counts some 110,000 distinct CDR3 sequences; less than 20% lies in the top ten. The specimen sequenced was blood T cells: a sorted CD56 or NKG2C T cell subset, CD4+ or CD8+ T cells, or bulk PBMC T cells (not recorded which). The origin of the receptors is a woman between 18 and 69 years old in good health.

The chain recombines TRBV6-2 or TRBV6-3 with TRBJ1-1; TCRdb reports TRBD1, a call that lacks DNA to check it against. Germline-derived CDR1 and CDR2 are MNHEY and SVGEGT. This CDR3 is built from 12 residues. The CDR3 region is CASSWDSTEAFF.

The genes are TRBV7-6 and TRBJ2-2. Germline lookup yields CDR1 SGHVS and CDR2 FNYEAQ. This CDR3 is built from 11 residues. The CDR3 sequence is CASSSTGELFF.

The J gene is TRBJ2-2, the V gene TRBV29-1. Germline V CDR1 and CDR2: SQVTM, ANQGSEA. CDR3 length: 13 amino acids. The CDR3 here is CSAYLDPTGELFF.

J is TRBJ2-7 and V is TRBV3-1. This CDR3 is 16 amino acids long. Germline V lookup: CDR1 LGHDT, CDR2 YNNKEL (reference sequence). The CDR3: CASSQDEDLALYEQYF.

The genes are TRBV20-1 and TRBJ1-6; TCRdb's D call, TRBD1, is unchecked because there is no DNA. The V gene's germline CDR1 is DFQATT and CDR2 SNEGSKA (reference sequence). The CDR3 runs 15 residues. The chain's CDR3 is CSASEDRGGSSPLHF.

The CDR3: CASSFTPTSGIYEQYF. The chain combines TRBV27 with TRBJ2-7; with no DNA, the TCRdb D assignment of TRBD2 cannot be verified. The V gene's germline CDR1 is MNHEY and CDR2 SMNVEV (reference sequence). This CDR3 is built from 16 residues.

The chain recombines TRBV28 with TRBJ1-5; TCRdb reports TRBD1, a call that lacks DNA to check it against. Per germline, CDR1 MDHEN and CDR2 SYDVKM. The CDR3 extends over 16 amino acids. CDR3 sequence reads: CASTGLAAGVSQPQHF.

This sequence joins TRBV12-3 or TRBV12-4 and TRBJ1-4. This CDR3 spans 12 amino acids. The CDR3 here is CASWAGDEKLFF.

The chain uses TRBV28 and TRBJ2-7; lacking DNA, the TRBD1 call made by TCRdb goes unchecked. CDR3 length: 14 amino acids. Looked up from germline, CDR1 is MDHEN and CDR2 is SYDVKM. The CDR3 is CASSFRTGWDEQYF.

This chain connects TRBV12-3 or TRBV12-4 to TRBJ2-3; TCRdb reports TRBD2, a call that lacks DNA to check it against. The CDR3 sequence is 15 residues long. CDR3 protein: CASSLQGGSTDTQYF.

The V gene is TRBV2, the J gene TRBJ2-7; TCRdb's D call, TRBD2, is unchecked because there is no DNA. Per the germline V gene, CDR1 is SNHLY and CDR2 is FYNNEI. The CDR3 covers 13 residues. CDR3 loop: CASYGSGNDEQYF. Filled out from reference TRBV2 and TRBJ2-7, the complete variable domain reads EPEVTQTPSHQVTQMGQEVILRCVPISNHLYFYWYRQILGQKVEFLVSFYNNEISEKSEIFDDQFSVERPDGSNFTLKIRSTKLEDSAMYFCASYGSGNDEQYFGPGTRLTVT.

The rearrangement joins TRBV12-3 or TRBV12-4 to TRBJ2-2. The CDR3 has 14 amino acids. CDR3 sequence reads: CASNLPAYTGELFF.

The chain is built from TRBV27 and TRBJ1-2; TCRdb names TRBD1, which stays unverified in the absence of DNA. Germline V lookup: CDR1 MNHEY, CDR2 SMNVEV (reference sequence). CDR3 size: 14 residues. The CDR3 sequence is CASSLSGQLDGYTF.

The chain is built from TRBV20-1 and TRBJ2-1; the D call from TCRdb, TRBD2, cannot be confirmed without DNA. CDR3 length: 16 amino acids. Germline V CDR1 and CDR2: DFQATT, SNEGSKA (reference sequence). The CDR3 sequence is CSARARGLTSYNEQFF.

This chain's CDR3 is CASSYERLVTDTQYF. The chain uses TRBV6-2 or TRBV6-3 and TRBJ2-3; TCRdb selects TRBD2, and the lack of DNA leaves this call unchecked. The CDR3 totals 15 residues. Germline V gene sequence: CDR1 MNHEY, CDR2 SVGEGT.

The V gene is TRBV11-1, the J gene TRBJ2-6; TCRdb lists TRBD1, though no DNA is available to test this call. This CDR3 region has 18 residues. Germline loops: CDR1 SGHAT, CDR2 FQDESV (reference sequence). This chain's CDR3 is CASSPSQATISGANVLTF. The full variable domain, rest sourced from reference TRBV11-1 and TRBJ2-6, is EAEVAQSPRYKITEKSQAVAFWCDPISGHATLYWYRQILGQGPELLVQFQDESVVDDSQLPKDRFSAERLKGVDSTLKIQPAELGDSAMYLCASSPSQATISGANVLTFGAGSRLTVL.

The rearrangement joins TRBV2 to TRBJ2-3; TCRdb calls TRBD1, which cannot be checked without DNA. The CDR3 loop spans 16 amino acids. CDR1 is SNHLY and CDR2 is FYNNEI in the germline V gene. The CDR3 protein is CASSDMRQGAGDTQYF.

The CDR3 spells CASSQGLGSSPYEQYF. The rearrangement links TRBV4-3 to TRBJ2-7. CDR3 length: 16 amino acids. Per germline, CDR1 LGHNA and CDR2 YSLEER.

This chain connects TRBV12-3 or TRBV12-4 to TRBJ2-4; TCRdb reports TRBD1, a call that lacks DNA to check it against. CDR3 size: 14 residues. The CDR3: CASRDRGQINIQYF.

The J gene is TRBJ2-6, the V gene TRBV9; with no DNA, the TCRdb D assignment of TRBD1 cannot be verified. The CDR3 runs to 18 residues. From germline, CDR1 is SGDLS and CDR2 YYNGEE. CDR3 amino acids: CASSVGPRDGSGANVLTF.